Listed below are T cell receptor beta chains from one sample, sequenced in a study of cytomegalovirus exposure and HLA in healthy donors. Repertoires were generated with immunoSEQ multiplex PCR, while TCRdb's copy carries only in-frame clones and drops some. This table holds around 160,000 clones, roughly 77% found once. Material: PBMCs. The receptors derive from a man between 50 and 59 years old in good health and CMV-seropositive. The CDR3 runs from the conserved cysteine through the conserved F or W. D genes are given only for firm matches. Clone size is shown for a subset of rows, as once, few, many or a class of expanded clone.

NA,few,TRBV4-3,TRBJ2-7,CASSQESATSYEQYF,TGCGCCAGCAGCCAAGAGTCAGCGACTTCCTACGAGCAGTACTTC
TRBD1,NA,TRBV28,TRBJ1-6,CASSGPGQGSSPLHF,TGTGCCAGCAGCGGACCGGGACAGGGCTCTTCACCCCTCCACTTT
TRBD1,NA,TRBV7-9,TRBJ2-7,CASSTTGTGASYEQYF,TGTGCCAGCAGCACCACCGGGACAGGGGCCTCCTACGAGCAGTACTTC
NA,NA,TRBV11-3,TRBJ2-7,CASSLGPGNNYEQYF,TGTGCCAGCAGCTTAGGGCCGGGGAATAACTACGAGCAGTACTTC
TRBD1,once,TRBV28,TRBJ1-6,CASGDVGTGGGSPLHF,TGTGCCAGCGGGGATGTGGGGACAGGGGGCGGTTCACCCCTCCACTTT
NA,NA,TRBV28,TRBJ2-7,CASSSAIYEQYF,TGTGCCAGCAGTTCCGCCATCTACGAGCAGTACTTC
TRBD2,NA,TRBV29-1,TRBJ2-5,CSAQTSGGQETQYF,TGCAGCGCCCAGACTAGCGGGGGCCAAGAGACCCAGTACTTC
TRBD1,NA,TRBV28,TRBJ1-1,CASRGDRGHTEAFF,TGTGCCAGCAGAGGCGACAGGGGGCACACTGAAGCTTTCTTT
NA,NA,TRBV7-9,TRBJ2-7,CASSFGGVRPRGYEQYF,TGTGCCAGCAGCTTCGGCGGAGTGCGCCCTAGGGGTTACGAGCAGTACTTC
TRBD1,NA,TRBV5-1,TRBJ1-2,CASSAGGASDYGYTF,TGCGCCAGCAGCGCAGGGGGCGCTTCCGACTATGGCTACACCTTC
NA,NA,TRBV6-4,TRBJ2-7,CASSGRQPPYEQYF,TGTGCCAGCAGTGGCAGACAGCCACCCTACGAGCAGTACTTC